A single sample is the source of the 12 T cell receptor beta chains below, sequenced in a study of CD8 T cells in Susac syndrome. Random hexamers were used to reverse transcribe about 0.5 to 1 ug of RNA. TCRdb analysed the immunoSEQ multiplex PCR reads with MiXCR anew, one entry per CDR3 protein. This sample has 300,000 or so distinct CDR3 sequences, with about 91% found just once. Sequenced input: CD4+ T cells from PBMCs. Source of these receptors: a human donor with multiple sclerosis.

The V gene is TRBV30, the J gene TRBJ2-1; TRBD2 might be the D (5 bases). The germline V gene encodes CDR1 GTSNPN and CDR2 SVGIG (reference sequence). This CDR3 has 11 amino acids. V lost 4 bases, J lost 9 bases, and 10 bases lay in between. The CDR3 spells CAWTKSGEQFF. The CDR3 DNA reads as TGTGCCTGGACGAAAAGCGGTGAGCAGTTCTTC.

The rearrangement links TRBV19 to TRBJ1-5; 8 bases fit TRBD1. The CDR3 contains 13 residues. With 3 bases clipped from V and 9 bases from J, the junction kept 4 bases outside the gene matches. Per germline, CDR1 LNHDA and CDR2 SQIVND (reference sequence). The CDR3 DNA follows: TGTGCCAGTAGTATCGACAGGGGTTGGCCCCAGCATTTT. Amino acid sequence: CASSIDRGWPQHF.

This clonotype was seen just once. The rearrangement uses TRBV7-2 and TRBJ2-5, with D unclear. The V end lost 1 base, the J end lost 3 bases, and 3 bases lay between the germline ends. The CDR3 sequence is 12 residues long. CDR1 is SGHTA and CDR2 is FQGNSA in the germline V gene. The CDR3 spells CASSLEKETQYF. The CDR3 DNA reads as TGTGCCAGCAGCTTAGAGAAAGAGACCCAGTACTTC.

This clonotype was recorded a few times. The V and J genes are TRBV11-3 and TRBJ2-1, with D hard to call. Trimming stripped 1 base from V and 5 bases from J, with 3 bases between. The length of the CDR3 is 12 residues. Per germline, CDR1 SGHNT and CDR2 YENEEA. The CDR3, as DNA: TGTGCCAGCAGCTTAGTAGACAATGAGCAGTTCTTC. It is translated as CASSLVDNEQFF.

Written as DNA, the CDR3 is TGTGCCAGCAGCACTCTCCCTGGGACAGGGATTAGCACAGATACGCAGTATTTT. Its translation: CASSTLPGTGISTDTQYF. The chain uses TRBV9 and TRBJ2-3; 9 nucleotides line up with TRBD1. The V gene's germline CDR1 is SGDLS and CDR2 YYNGEE. This CDR3 is built from 18 residues. V lost 4 bases, J lost 0 bases, and 12 bases stayed unmatched.

The chain's CDR3 is CAWSASGRNYGYTF. The DNA of the CDR3 is TGTGCCTGGAGTGCCTCAGGGAGGAACTATGGCTACACCTTC. The chain recombines TRBV30 with TRBJ1-2, with a tentative D call TRBD1 (5 bases). The germline V gene has CDR1 GTSNPN and CDR2 SVGIG (reference sequence). Deletions cut 1 base from V and 2 bases from J, with 11 bases between. The CDR3 runs to 14 residues.

This clonotype was found a few times. J is TRBJ2-3 and V is TRBV14; 9 positions match TRBD2. Trimming at V came to 3 bases and at J to 2 bases, leaving 3 bases not matched to a gene. CDR1 is SGHDN and CDR2 is FVKESK in the germline V gene. This CDR3 spans 15 amino acids. CDR3 bases: TGTGCCAGCAGCCAGACTAGCGGCATCACAGATACGCAGTATTTT. It codes for CASSQTSGITDTQYF.

The rearrangement uses TRBV7-2 and TRBJ1-2, with 7 positions matching TRBD1. V lost 0 bases to trimming and J lost 8 bases; unmatched junction nucleotides: 12. The CDR3 has 16 residues. The germline gives CDR1 SGHTA, CDR2 FQGNSA. CDR3: CASSLAGQSLADGYTF. CDR3 DNA: TGTGCCAGCAGCTTAGCGGGACAGTCCCTTGCCGACGGCTACACCTTC.

J is TRBJ1-6 and V is TRBV2; 9 nucleotides agree with TRBD1. J gave up 6 bases and V 10 bases, and 10 bases lay outside the gene matches. Germline V gene sequence: CDR1 SNHLY, CDR2 FYNNEI. The CDR3 sequence is 15 residues long. The CDR3, as DNA: TGTGCCACTCCGCCGACAGGGGGGACTAATTCACCCCTCCACTTT. It yields the protein CATPPTGGTNSPLHF.

The chain has TRBV7-6 and TRBJ2-7; 15 bases are shared with TRBD2. The germline V gene encodes CDR1 SGHVS and CDR2 FNYEAQ. The CDR3 contains 18 residues. J was trimmed by 2 bases and V by 5 bases; bases with no gene match: 10. Here the CDR3 reads CASSRGTSGRLTTYEQYF. The CDR3 nucleotides are TGTGCCAGCAGCCGAGGGACTAGCGGGAGGCTAACCACCTACGAGCAGTACTTC.

The CDR3, as DNA: TGTGCCAGTAGTGACAGGGAGGTTCAGCCCCAGCATTTT. It yields the protein CASSDREVQPQHF. The genes are TRBV19 and TRBJ1-5; 7 bases match TRBD1. V lost 5 bases, J lost 6 bases, and 4 bases stayed unmatched. This CDR3 has 13 residues. The germline V gene has CDR1 LNHDA and CDR2 SQIVND (reference sequence).

The chain joins TRBV7-2 to TRBJ2-6; no reliable D call. This CDR3 has 15 residues. V was pared by 5 bases and J by 0 bases, with 8 bases between. Germline V lookup: CDR1 SGHTA, CDR2 FQGNSA. CDR3 residues: CASSMGSSGANVLTF. Written as DNA, the CDR3 is TGTGCCAGCAGCATGGGTAGCTCTGGGGCCAACGTCCTGACTTTC.